This TCR beta chain was retrieved from a study of blood T cell repertoires in COVID-19 (dated by TCRdb to 2018 to 2021). In the study overall: Collaborator samples came from the United States, Italy and Spain and covered acute and convalescent phases of COVID-19. The material from the prospective study consisted of cDNA or gDNA derived from T cells, B-cell-depleted T cells, or PBMCs. The dataset comprised deeply sampled blood TCRbeta repertoires from subjects exposed to, actively infected with, or recovered from COVID-19. A freely available public database, intended as a resource for researchers studying the immune response to SARS-CoV-2, is where the repertoires were released. Samples came from the ongoing ImmuneRACE study (first 160 participants) plus 1,254 subjects from 6 global collaborators. Sample metadata almost always included a de-identified subject ID, COVID-19 status, age in years and sex. Where available, HLA class I and class II types were taken from metadata supplied by the sample provider and were not determined by assay-based typing.

The germline V gene gives CDR1 as SGDLS and CDR2 as YYNGEE. Including cysteine and phenylalanine, the CDR3 has 13 amino acids. Only the CDR3 region is kept as DNA, spanning 39 bases read in frame from base 1. At the junction V is shortened by 0 bases and J by 10 bases, with 11 bases in between. Summary of the overall study and its limitations: The quantity of clinical and demographic metadata differed by source and by participant and was supplied without curation.

Enrolling through a virtual design, the prospective study's participants ranged in age from roughly 18 to 89 years and lived across roughly 23 United States geographic areas. To assign participants to cohorts, the prospective study relied on clinical history that participants themselves reported in a screening survey and a study questionnaire. Each participant in the prospective study had whole blood, serum and a nasopharyngeal or oropharyngeal swab collected by mobile phlebotomists. Over a roughly two-month period, participants in the prospective study had the option of providing additional blood draws and questionnaires. Prospective study blood samples were shipped either frozen or at room temperature before DNA extraction. The sample holds a few counts of this clone. Which antigen it targets is not known. No much larger clone is present one base from it, and per-base qualities are unavailable.

TCRbeta CDR3 regions were amplified from genomic DNA using the immunoSEQ Assay, a bias-controlled multiplex PCR. The original pipeline was this. Within the assay, amplification of reference gene primers was used to estimate how many nucleated cells each sample contained. To quantify the absolute abundance of each unique TCRbeta CDR3 rearrangement, sequence reads were collapsed and filtered. For each sample, productive Simpson clonality was calculated by taking the square root of Simpson's diversity index across productive rearrangements. TCRdb holds this immuneACCESS table with in-frame rearrangements only. Some clones are missing; in checked studies, unresolved V genes explain under half, and the rest has no known cause. That table gives V, J and clone size, and the DNA gave D and trimming. The sample table shows roughly 130,000 clones, and approximately 84% are seen once. The top ten hold nearly 3.5% of the sample.

This sequence uses TRBV9 and TRBJ2-1; TRBD2 might be the D gene, on 6 matching bases. The source material was PBMCs or T cells enriched from blood (not recorded which). This TCR came from a woman between 45 and 60 years old with acute COVID-19. The base sequence is TGTGCCAGCAGCGTAGTCACCGCGGGGGAGCAGTTCTTC. The resulting protein is CASSVVTAGEQFF. Full variable domain (CDR3 extended with the reference TRBV9 and TRBJ2-1 proteins): DSGVTQTPKHLITATGQRVTLRCSPRSGDLSVYWYQQSLDQGLQFLIQYYNGEERAKGNILERFSAQQFPDLHSELNLSSLELGDSALYFCASSVVTAGEQFFGPGTRLTVL.